This passage covers 21 T cell receptor beta chains from one sample sequenced in a study of molecular identifiers for immune sequencing clone quantification. TCRdb ran MiXCR on the PCR reads and lists one entry per CDR3 protein. This table has fewer than 25,000 distinct CDR3 sequences, about a sixth appearing once. The sample comprised naive CD8+ T cells from blood, with Jurkat cell RNA spiked in. Subset denoted: FACS-sorted CD8+CD4-CCR7+CD45RA+ naive T cells. The receptors shown here come from a human donor in good health. Some libraries in this study had Jurkat cell RNA spiked in.

This clonotype was counted ten times or more. The chain employs TRBV11-2 and TRBJ2-7; D gene unclear. V lost 1 base and J 5 bases, leaving 12 bases between the germline ends. The CDR3 consists of 14 residues. Germline CDR1 reads SGHAT; CDR2 reads FQNNGV. DNA of the CDR3: TGTGCCAGCAGCTTAGGGCCAGGCTACCACGAGCAGTACTTC. It translates to CASSLGPGYHEQYF.

This clonotype came up many times. V gene TRBV4-3 combines with J gene TRBJ2-7, with D perhaps TRBD1 (5 bases). V lost 3 bases and J 4 bases, leaving 16 bases between the germline ends. This CDR3 is built from 15 residues. CDR1 is LGHNA, CDR2 YSLEER, per germline. CDR3: CASSQERWGRYEQYF. CDR3 coding DNA: TGCGCCAGCAGCCAGGAGCGTTGGGGCAGGTACGAGCAGTACTTC.

The chain combines TRBV4-3 with TRBJ2-3; the match to TRBD2 covers 8 bases. CDR3 length: 16 amino acids. Germline V gives CDR1 LGHNA, CDR2 YSLEER. Losses at the gene ends were 0 bases for V and 7 bases for J; bases not matched to a gene: 9. DNA of the CDR3: TGCGCCAGCAGCCAAGATTCAGCGGGAGTGGGGTATACGCAGTATTTT. This gives the protein CASSQDSAGVGYTQYF.

At least ten counts were recorded for this clonotype. The rearrangement joins TRBV27 to TRBJ2-5; TRBD1 aligns across 7 bases. V shed 4 bases, J shed 2 bases, and the junction held 7 bases outside the gene matches. Germline V CDR1 and CDR2: MNHEY, SMNVEV (reference sequence). CDR3 size: 15 residues. As DNA, the CDR3 is TGTGCCAGCAGTTCTCCGGGACAGAATCAAGAGACCCAGTACTTC. It encodes CASSSPGQNQETQYF.

With regard to this clonotype: Given a much more abundant clone one base away, this may be a read error. This chain links TRBV2 with TRBJ2-2; 7 bases are a match to TRBD1. This CDR3 is 15 amino acids long. The germline CDR1 and CDR2 sequences are SNHLY and FYNNEI. CDR3 loop: CASTAGDSNTGELSF. Here the CDR3 DNA reads TGTGCCAGCACGGCTGGGGACAGCAACACCGGGGAGCTGTCTTTT.

The sample holds many counts of this clonotype. The rearrangement uses TRBV5-1 and TRBJ1-1; TRBD1 agrees at 7 bases. V trimming: 4 bases; J trimming: 2 bases; junction bases outside the gene matches: 11. This CDR3 is 16 amino acids long. The germline CDR1 and CDR2 sequences are SGHRS and YFSETQ. CDR3 coding DNA: TGCGCCAGCAGCCCCCCGTCGACAGGGCCCAACACTGAAGCTTTCTTT. The encoded protein is CASSPPSTGPNTEAFF.

This clonotype appeared a few times. This could be a read error, since a much larger clone is one nucleotide away. The chain recombines TRBV28 with TRBJ2-5; D gene uncertain. This CDR3 region has 14 residues. In germline, CDR1 is MDHEN, CDR2 SYDVKM. The CDR3 region has the DNA TGTGCCAGCAGTTTATACATGGAACAAGGGACCCAGTACTTC. Amino acid sequence: CASSLYMEQGTQYF.

This clonotype was observed many times. The chain combines TRBV10-1 with TRBJ2-3; 7 bases line up with TRBD1. This CDR3 region has 15 residues. From germline, CDR1 is WNHNN and CDR2 SYGVQD (reference sequence). Germline trimming cut 3 bases from V and 2 bases from J; bases unmatched to any gene: 5. CDR3 sequence (DNA): TGCGCCAGCAGTGAAGGACAGGACCCCACAGATACGCAGTATTTT. Amino acid sequence: CASSEGQDPTDTQYF.

There are many counts of this clonotype. The gene calls are TRBV29-1 and TRBJ1-5, with D uncertain. CDR1 is SQVTM and CDR2 is ANQGSEA in the germline V gene. CDR3 length: 13 residues. With 7 bases removed from V and 5 bases from J, the gap between germline ends came to 15 bases. For the CDR3, the DNA is TGCAGCGAGGGAGAGGACGGAGATCAGCCCCAGCATTTT. This codes for CSEGEDGDQPQHF.

In its sample, this clonotype is medium-sized. The chain carries TRBV6-1 and TRBJ1-6; D unclear. The CDR3 has 15 amino acids. In germline, CDR1 is MNHNS, CDR2 SASEGT. The germline V and J ends were trimmed by 7 bases and 2 bases, with 12 bases remaining between them. CDR3 nucleotides: TGTGCCAGCACCGGGGTAACGGCCTATAATTCACCCCTCCACTTT. It codes for CASTGVTAYNSPLHF.

This clonotype occurred many times. The chain joins TRBV20-1 to TRBJ2-3, with a tentative D call TRBD1 (7 bases). Germline V CDR1 and CDR2: DFQATT, SNEGSKA (reference sequence). The CDR3 covers 16 residues. Trimming removed 0 bases at V and 8 bases at J, with 21 bases between. The DNA of the CDR3 is TGCAGTGCTAGAGATCTGACAGGGAAAGCCGGGGGTACGCAGTATTTT. As protein: CSARDLTGKAGGTQYF.

This chain uses TRBV27 with TRBJ2-7; D might be TRBD2 (6 bases). Germline V CDR1 and CDR2: MNHEY, SMNVEV (reference sequence). This CDR3 has 14 amino acids. V was clipped by 4 bases and J by 3 bases, with 13 bases between them. Here the CDR3 DNA reads TGTGCCAGCAGTTCCCGACTAGAATACTACGAGCAGTACTTC. Translation gives CASSSRLEYYEQYF.

Of note for this clonotype: A read error may explain this, as a much larger clone is one base away. The rearrangement joins TRBV27 to TRBJ2-7; 8 bases line up with TRBD2. CDR1 is MNHEY and CDR2 is SMNVEV in the germline V gene (reference sequence). The CDR3 spans 16 residues. CDR3 loop: CASRPSPASGFHERYF. In nucleotides, the CDR3 is TGTGCCAGCAGGCCCTCACCGGCTAGCGGGTTTCACGAGCGGTACTTC.

This clonotype was observed at least ten times. The CDR3 nucleotides are TGCGCCAGCAGCCAAGGCCTCCAGGGGGATGAAGCTTTCTTT. This gives the protein CASSQGLQGDEAFF. The V call is TRBV4-3, the J call TRBJ1-1; 7 nucleotides align to TRBD1. The junction had 6 bases not matched to a gene; V was cut back by 1 base and J by 7 bases. This CDR3 spans 14 amino acids. CDR1 and CDR2 (germline): LGHNA, YSLEER.

This clonotype was counted only a few times. The chain is built from TRBV11-2 and TRBJ2-5, with unresolved D. Trimming took off 1 base at V and 0 bases at J, with 9 bases between the two ends. The germline V gene has CDR1 SGHAT and CDR2 FQNNGV. The length of the CDR3 is 15 residues. The CDR3 nucleotides are TGTGCCAGCAGCTTAGGTGGGTCAGACCAAGAGACCCAGTACTTC. This encodes CASSLGGSDQETQYF. Variable domain in full (rest from reference TRBV11-2 and TRBJ2-5): EAGVAQSPRYKIIEKRQSVAFWCNPISGHATLYWYQQILGQGPKLLIQFQNNGVVDDSQLPKDRFSAERLKGVDSTLKIQPAKLEDSAVYLCASSLGGSDQETQYFGPGTRLLVL.

This rearrangement joins TRBV7-6 to TRBJ1-4, with 9 bases aligning to TRBD1. V shed 5 bases and J 8 bases; nucleotides not matched to a gene: 6. The CDR3 covers 14 residues. Germline loops: CDR1 SGHVS, CDR2 FNYEAQ. The CDR3 reads CASSPGQGREKLFF. The CDR3 DNA sequence: TGTGCCAGCAGCCCGGGACAGGGTCGCGAAAAACTGTTTTTT.

With regard to this clonotype: Without the conserved terminal phenylalanine or tryptophan, this CDR3 likely stems from a read error. The V and J genes are TRBV6-2 or TRBV6-3 and TRBJ2-5; D gene uncertain. Trimming pared 6 bases from V and 3 bases from J, leaving 11 bases between. The CDR3 covers 13 residues. In germline, CDR1 is MNHEY, CDR2 SVGEGT. CDR3 nucleotides: TGTGCCAGCAGCCAGTTCGCCAAAGAGACCCAGTACTCC. Translated: CASSQFAKETQYS.

The table lists this clonotype with many counts. This chain joins TRBV7-2 and TRBJ1-4; D not resolved. Germline CDR1 and CDR2: SGHTA and FQGNSA. This CDR3 has 15 residues. V lost 1 base and J lost 8, with 14 bases in between. Here the CDR3 DNA reads TGTGCCAGCAGCTTAGGGTTAGGGATTTTCGAAAAACTGTTTTTT. Translation gives CASSLGLGIFEKLFF.

This clonotype was found many times. J is TRBJ2-5 and V is TRBV27; D tentatively reads TRBD1 or TRBD2 (5 bases each). Germline CDR1 and CDR2: MNHEY and SMNVEV (reference sequence). This CDR3 is built from 15 residues. V dropped 7 bases and J dropped 4 bases, with 19 bases sitting between them. CDR3 in DNA: TGTGCCAGCACCCCGCGGGCAGGGTCGGTAGAGACCCAGTACTTC. This gives the protein CASTPRAGSVETQYF.

In this sample, this clonotype turned up many times. Written as DNA, the CDR3 is TGTGCCAGCAGCCCAGGAATAGCGGGGGGCAATGAGCAGTTCTTC. Its translation is CASSPGIAGGNEQFF. This rearrangement joins TRBV7-8 to TRBJ2-1, with 10 bases that match TRBD2. The CDR3 is 15 amino acids. Trimming removed 5 bases from V and 6 bases from J; junction bases left unmatched: 7. Germline values: CDR1 SGHVS, CDR2 FQNEAQ.

This clonotype was observed at least ten times. The chain recombines TRBV12-3 or TRBV12-4 with TRBJ2-3; unclear D gene. Trimming took off 6 bases at V and 3 bases at J, with 19 bases between the two ends. CDR3 length equals 16 residues. CDR3 DNA: TGTGCCAGCAGCCCTACCACCCCCAGTTCAACAGATACGCAGTATTTT. This encodes CASSPTTPSSTDTQYF.